This T cell receptor beta chain was obtained from a study of identical twins. Study outcomes and limitations: The presence of invariant MAIT and iNKT cells could partly confound analyses of zero-insertion sequences. Interpretation of the results relied on cross-sectional statistical analysis and not on following the same donors. Beta clonotypes that were abundant in cord blood contained fewer insertions, a pattern absent from memory repertoires.

This clonotype was recorded a few times. Its antigen remains unknown. Through template switching, a universal primer site was introduced, and the cDNA contained unique molecular identifiers. TCRdb fed the 5' RACE reads into MiXCR, producing one record per CDR3 protein. Of around 530,000 distinct CDR3 sequences in the sample, around 15% were seen once. This CDR3 has 16 residues. The J segment lost 6 bases and the V segment lost 1 base, leaving 10 bases of the junction unmatched. Germline-derived CDR1 and CDR2 are SQVTM and ANQGSEA. The data also belong to a second study, concerning yellow fever vaccine responses in identical twins.

Specimen: CD4+ T cells sorted from blood. J is TRBJ2-1 and V is TRBV29-1; 9 bases are a match to TRBD2. The clonotype was recovered from a young woman in good health. The DNA for the CDR3 is TGCAGCGTTGAAGCCTCAAGCGGGAGGCCCGCCAATGAGCAGTTCTTC. Amino acids: CSVEASSGRPANEQFF.